This T cell receptor (beta chain) was sequenced in a study of blood T cell repertoires in COVID-19. Study overall: Sites across the United States, Italy and Spain contributed samples from acute and convalescent COVID-19. The cDNA or gDNA used as material had been derived from T cells, B-cell-depleted T cells, or PBMCs.

Under the authors' procedure: For nucleated cells, counts were estimated from reference gene primer amplification. The repertoire was sequenced with immunoSEQ multiplex PCR; TCRdb's copy has only in-frame clones and lacks some. V, J and clone size derive from that table, while D and trimming were established from the DNA sequence. The sample contains 55,000 to 80,000 clones, approximately 92% of which appear only once. The CDR3 sequence is 15 residues long. Per germline, CDR1 SGDLS and CDR2 YYNGEE. The ends lost 3 bases at V and 3 bases at J; junction bases unmatched: 3. This chain links TRBV9 with TRBJ2-3, with 11 bases that match TRBD1. This sequence originates from a human donor in a cohort sampled during active COVID-19. Sequencing was done on a sample of peripheral blood. CDR3 nucleotides: TGTGCCAGCAGCGGGACAGGGGGCTTAACAGATACGCAGTATTTT. Protein sequence: CASSGTGGLTDTQYF.